This section outlines one T cell receptor beta chain sequence together with its context. Its specific antigen is unknown. Base qualities were left out, and no much larger clone turns up one base away. TCRbeta CDR3 regions were amplified from genomic DNA by means of the immunoSEQ Assay, a bias-controlled multiplex PCR. In the original analysis: Nucleated cell counts per sample were estimated from amplification of reference gene primers within the assay. To quantify the absolute abundance of each unique TCRbeta CDR3 rearrangement, sequence reads were collapsed and filtered. For each sample, productive Simpson clonality was calculated as the square root of Simpson's diversity index over productive rearrangements. Sourced from immuneACCESS, this table was stored by TCRdb with only in-frame sequences that have V and J called. A share of the clones is absent; for the studies checked, an unresolved V gene accounts for under half, and the remainder has no known explanation. V, J and clone size are taken as reported in that table, and D and trimming were inferred from the DNA itself. Recorded for this sample are 150,000 to 200,000 clones; approximately 90% of them occurred a single time. More than 4.5% of the sample lies in the top ten.

One collaborating source in Seattle enrolled patients while the patients were actively infected and followed the patients over time throughout the course of disease. Whole blood was collected in K2EDTA tubes by collaborating institutions according to the institutions' own protocols. Collaborator samples were shipped for TCRbeta analysis as frozen whole blood, isolated PBMCs, or DNA extracted from either sample type. Trimming at the junction amounts to 7 bases on V and 0 bases on J, and the germline ends lie 13 bases apart. Taken from the germline V gene, the CDR1 and CDR2 loops are ENHRY and SYGVKD. From the cysteine up to the phenylalanine, the CDR3 has a length of 15 residues. This entry keeps only the CDR3 DNA: 45 bases, framed from base 1. The data originate from a study of blood T cell repertoires in COVID-19 (dated by TCRdb to the early 2020s). Study-wide context: The collaborator samples originated in the United States, Italy and Spain and spanned the acute and convalescent phases of COVID-19. The material from the prospective study consisted of cDNA or gDNA derived from T cells, B-cell-depleted T cells, or PBMCs. Subjects who had been exposed to COVID-19, were actively infected with it, or had recovered from it provided the deeply sampled blood TCRbeta repertoires that made up the dataset. The repertoires were released in a freely available public database intended as a resource for research on the immune response to SARS-CoV-2. Samples were obtained from the ongoing ImmuneRACE study (first 160 participants) and from some 1,300 subjects provided by 6 global collaborators. A de-identified subject ID, COVID-19 status, age in years and sex were almost always included in the sample metadata. Where available, HLA class I and class II types were taken from metadata supplied by the sample provider and were not determined by assay-based typing. Study-wide conclusions, independent of this receptor: The quantity of clinical and demographic metadata differed by source and by participant and was supplied without curation.

The origin of this receptor is a man aged 25-40 years with COVID-19, enrolled during active disease. Input material: peripheral blood. The chain is encoded by TRBV10-3 joined to TRBJ1-3; the D segment cannot be called with confidence. The CDR3 reads as follows: CAIKDGSGSGNTIYF. In nucleotides, the sequence is TGTGCCATCAAAGATGGCAGCGGCTCTGGAAACACCATATATTTT.